This T cell receptor (beta chain) was sequenced in a study of blood T cell repertoires in COVID-19. Germline V gene lookup returns CDR1 LNHDA and CDR2 SQIVND (reference sequence). The CDR3 has 14 residues. The germline V and J ends were trimmed by 4 bases and 1 base, with 9 bases remaining between them. Some clones are missing from TCRdb's copy, which holds only in-frame ones; the method was immunoSEQ multiplex PCR. Here the sample spans some 350,000 clones, about 90% being singletons. The V and J genes are TRBV19 and TRBJ2-3; a possible D gene is TRBD1 (5 bases). Sequencing was carried out using PBMCs or T cells enriched from blood (not recorded which). The receptor's source is a woman aged 30 to 39 who had recovered from COVID-19. This CDR3 reads CASSSRVGTDTQYF. CDR3 nucleotide sequence: TGTGCCAGTAGTAGCAGGGTAGGCACAGATACGCAGTATTTT. Combining the CDR3 with reference TRBV19 and TRBJ2-3 gives the whole variable domain DGGITQSPKYLFRKEGQNVTLSCEQNLNHDAMYWYRQDPGQGLRLIYYSQIVNDFQKGDIAEGYSVSREKKESFPLTVTSAQKNPTAFYLCASSSRVGTDTQYFGPGTRLTVL.